This record concerns one T cell receptor beta chain sequence. The sample originates from a study of blood T cell repertoires in COVID-19. Study-level background: In each case, the material was cDNA or gDNA derived from T cells, B-cell-depleted T cells, or PBMCs.

TCRdb's table, derived via immunoSEQ multiplex PCR, lists solely in-frame clones and lacks some. In the table there are more than 150,000 clones, about four fifths of which are singletons. Living in 24 US areas, the participants were between roughly 18 and 90 years of age. Cohorts were assigned according to the clinical history that participants reported. This CDR3 comprises 15 residues. The J segment lost 8 bases and the V segment lost 8 bases, leaving 12 bases of the junction unmatched. The germline V gene has CDR1 MNHEY and CDR2 SVGAGI. This chain links TRBV6-5 with TRBJ2-1; 10 bases are shared with TRBD2. Input material: PBMCs or T cells enriched from blood (not recorded which). The sequence was obtained from a man aged 35 to 55 who had recovered from COVID-19. CDR3 nucleotides: TGTGCCAGCTCCGCTTCTAGCGGGAGTATGTATGAGCAGTTCTTC. Its translation is CASSASSGSMYEQFF.